One and the same sample provided the 29 T cell receptor beta chains below, sequenced in a study of blood T cell repertoires in COVID-19 (dated by TCRdb to the early 2020s). The protocol used for the library was the immunoSEQ multiplex PCR assay. TCRdb limited this immuneACCESS table to in-frame rearrangements with V and J called. A share of clones is missing; checked studies link under half to unresolved V genes, and the rest is unexplained. A total of 55,000 to 75,000 clones appear in this sample, 87% of them only once. The ten largest clones represent approximately 8.3% of the sample. The sequencing sample was made of peripheral blood. These receptors originate from a man aged 45-60 years with active COVID-19.

The CDR3 DNA reads as TGTGCCAGCAGCTTAAGTCAGTTGAACACTGAAGCTTTCTTT. Its translation: CASSLSQLNTEAFF. The rearrangement uses TRBV5-5 and TRBJ1-1; the D is unclear. This CDR3 comprises 14 residues. CDR1 and CDR2 (germline): SGHKS, YYEKEE (reference sequence). The V and J ends lost 2 bases and 0 bases respectively, with 8 bases between them.

This chain joins TRBV2 and TRBJ2-3, with D tentatively TRBD2 (6 bases). The V end lost 4 bases, the J end lost 6 bases, and 11 bases lay between the germline ends. There are 13 residues in the CDR3. Germline V lookup: CDR1 SNHLY, CDR2 FYNNEI. In DNA, the CDR3 is TGTGCCAGCAGTGCGGGGGTGGGCGATACGCAGTATTTT. It encodes CASSAGVGDTQYF.

The chain joins TRBV7-8 to TRBJ2-1, with D perhaps TRBD1 (6 bases). Germline V CDR1 and CDR2: SGHVS, FQNEAQ. The CDR3 runs 14 residues. Trimming left V 1 base short and J 7 bases short, with 11 bases between. The CDR3 spells CASSLGGRGNEQFF. CDR3 coding DNA: TGTGCCAGCAGCTTAGGGGGGCGAGGAAATGAGCAGTTCTTC.

A single count supports this clone. The chain links TRBV5-4 to TRBJ2-1; 12 nucleotides agree with TRBD2. Trimming took 4 bases from V and 0 from J; bases not matched to a gene: 5. The CDR3 length is 17 residues. Looked up from germline, CDR1 is SGHNT and CDR2 is YYREEE (reference sequence). DNA of the CDR3: TGTGCCAGCAGCCTTCGGACTAGCGGGGCCTCCTACAATGAGCAGTTCTTC. Translated: CASSLRTSGASYNEQFF.

The V gene is TRBV6-1, the J gene TRBJ2-7; 8 nucleotides line up with TRBD1. V shed 1 base, J shed 2 bases, and the junction held 1 base outside the gene matches. CDR1 is MNHNS and CDR2 is SASEGT in the germline V gene. This CDR3 is built from 14 residues. CDR3 nucleotide sequence: TGTGCCAGCAGTGAAGGGGGACAGGCCTACGAGCAGTACTTC. Its protein is CASSEGGQAYEQYF.

This clone has just one count. This chain uses TRBV20-1 with TRBJ1-1, with 7 bases fitting TRBD1. The V gene's germline CDR1 is DFQATT and CDR2 SNEGSKA (reference sequence). The CDR3 has 11 amino acids. The ends lost 8 bases at V and 7 bases at J; junction bases unmatched: 7. In DNA form, the CDR3 reads TGCAGTCGACAGGGTTCTCATGAAGCTTTCTTT. It encodes CSRQGSHEAFF.

The chain uses TRBV7-3 and TRBJ1-2, with 10 bases matching TRBD1. Germline V gene lookup returns CDR1 SGHTA and CDR2 FQGTGA. Trimming at V came to 5 bases and at J to 0 bases, leaving 9 bases not matched to a gene. This CDR3 is built from 17 residues. The CDR3 DNA sequence: TGTGCCAGCAGCCTCCCGGGACAGGGGAACCCTAACTATGGCTACACCTTC. This translates into CASSLPGQGNPNYGYTF.

The genes are TRBV29-1 and TRBJ1-4, with TRBD1 as a possible D gene (5 bases). The length of the CDR3 is 15 residues. The germline V and J ends were trimmed by 5 bases and 4 bases, with 17 bases remaining between them. The germline CDR1 and CDR2 sequences are SQVTM and ANQGSEA. CDR3 sequence: CSVSGTGGLNEKLFF. CDR3 nucleotides: TGCAGCGTTTCCGGAACCGGGGGACTTAATGAAAAACTGTTTTTT. The variable domain in full, completed from reference TRBV29-1 and TRBJ1-4, reads SAVISQKPSRDICQRGTSLTIQCQVDSQVTMMFWYRQQPGQSLTLIATANQGSEATYESGFVIDKFPISRPNLTFSTLTVSNMSPEDSSIYLCSVSGTGGLNEKLFFGSGTQLSVL.

The chain couples TRBV5-6 to TRBJ1-2; D is possibly TRBD1 (6 bases). V shed 2 bases and J shed 1 base, with 9 bases lying between them. From germline, CDR1 is SGHDT and CDR2 YYEEEE. The CDR3 is 14 amino acids. Here the CDR3 reads CASSFDRFNYGYTF. The CDR3 DNA follows: TGTGCCAGCAGCTTCGACAGGTTTAACTATGGCTACACCTTC.

The gene calls are TRBV24-1 and TRBJ1-1; TRBD1 matches 11 bases. The germline V gene encodes CDR1 KGHDR and CDR2 SFDVKD. Trimming took 4 bases from V and 5 from J; bases not matched to a gene: 5. This CDR3 comprises 15 residues. CDR3 coding DNA: TGTGCCACCAGTGAAGGACAGGGGGCGGTTACTGAAGCTTTCTTT. Protein sequence: CATSEGQGAVTEAFF.

A note on this clone: Within the sample, other DNA sequences also encode this same CDR3. This CDR3 is CASSPPDRAYEQYF. CDR3 sequence (DNA): TGCGCCAGCAGCCCCCCGGACAGGGCCTACGAGCAGTACTTC. The chain has TRBV4-1 and TRBJ2-7; TRBD1 agrees at 8 bases. The CDR3 is made up of 14 amino acids. Germline CDR1 and CDR2: MGHRA and YSYEKL. Trimming cost V 4 bases and J 2 bases; bases outside gene matches: 4.

The gene calls are TRBV28 and TRBJ1-2; D not certain. The CDR3 runs to 14 residues. Trimming took 2 bases from V and 4 from J, leaving 11 bases between them. CDR1 is MDHEN, CDR2 SYDVKM, per germline. The CDR3 here is CASSLSARVYGYTF. CDR3 DNA sequence: TGTGCCAGCAGTTTAAGTGCCCGGGTCTATGGCTACACCTTC.

This clone is a singleton in its sample. The chain links TRBV7-9 to TRBJ2-1; the match to TRBD2 covers 8 bases. There are 15 residues in the CDR3. The junction had 5 bases not matched to a gene; V was cut back by 5 bases and J by 2 bases. CDR1 and CDR2 from the germline V gene are SEHNR and FQNEAQ (reference sequence). CDR3: CASSASGSPYNEQFF. CDR3 DNA: TGTGCCAGCAGCGCAAGCGGGAGCCCCTACAATGAGCAGTTCTTC.

The rearrangement links TRBV6-6 to TRBJ2-1; 7 nucleotides align to TRBD2. CDR1 is MNHNY and CDR2 is SVGAGI in the germline V gene (reference sequence). With V trimmed by 8 bases and J by 7 bases, 8 bases remained unmatched. The CDR3 has 13 amino acids. For the CDR3, the DNA is TGTGCCAGCGGGACTACCAACTCTAATGAGCAGTTCTTC. It specifies CASGTTNSNEQFF.

The chain uses TRBV5-1 and TRBJ2-2; TRBD2 matches 8 bases. With V trimmed by 4 bases and J by 6 bases, 5 bases remained unmatched. Germline V gives CDR1 SGHRS, CDR2 YFSETQ. The CDR3 has 14 amino acids. CDR3 nucleotide sequence: TGCGCCAGCAGCGACGGGGGGGCCCCCGGGGAGCTGTTTTTT. The encoded protein is CASSDGGAPGELFF.

This chain links TRBV9 with TRBJ2-5, with D possibly matching TRBD2 (6 bases). Germline V gene lookup returns CDR1 SGDLS and CDR2 YYNGEE. The CDR3 contains 16 residues. V was trimmed by 0 bases and J by 4 bases, leaving 16 bases between them. The CDR3 region is CASSVVTGAERETQYF. DNA of the CDR3: TGTGCCAGCAGCGTAGTCACGGGAGCGGAACGAGAGACCCAGTACTTC.

The chain recombines TRBV3-1 (or the pseudogene TRBV3-2) with TRBJ1-2; the match to TRBD1 covers 9 bases. The CDR3 is 16 amino acids. V gave up 3 bases and J gave up 1 base; unmatched junction bases: 6. Germline V lookup: CDR1 LGHDT, CDR2 YNNKEL (reference sequence). CDR3 protein: CASSQGTGIFNYGYTF. In nucleotides, the CDR3 is TGTGCCAGCAGCCAGGGGACAGGGATCTTTAACTATGGCTACACCTTC.

The rearrangement joins TRBV27 to TRBJ1-1, with 9 bases matching TRBD1. V lost 3 bases and J lost 9; bases outside the gene matches: 17. CDR1 is MNHEY, CDR2 SMNVEV, per germline (reference sequence). The CDR3 has 17 residues. CDR3 region: CASSFEGVGQGSVKAFF. The DNA for the CDR3 is TGTGCCAGCAGTTTTGAAGGAGTGGGACAGGGTTCTGTGAAAGCTTTCTTT.

V usage is TRBV7-9 and J usage is TRBJ2-5; 8 bases align to TRBD1. Looked up from germline, CDR1 is SEHNR and CDR2 is FQNEAQ (reference sequence). CDR3 length equals 14 residues. Losses at the gene ends were 5 bases for V and 4 bases for J; bases not matched to a gene: 6. Here the CDR3 reads CASSLGQGSETQYF. In nucleotides, the CDR3 is TGTGCCAGCAGCCTCGGACAGGGATCAGAGACCCAGTACTTC.

This clone has just one count. The V gene is TRBV18, the J gene TRBJ1-1, with TRBD1 as a possible D gene (6 bases). V lost 5 bases and J 1 base, leaving 8 bases between the germline ends. In germline, CDR1 is KGHSH, CDR2 LQKENI. CDR3 length: 13 amino acids. CDR3 loop: CASSLQGNTEAFF. The CDR3 DNA reads as TGTGCCAGCTCATTACAGGGGAACACTGAAGCTTTCTTT.

CDR3 sequence (DNA): TGTGCCAGCAGACGTAGGACAGGCGATACCTACGAGCAGTACTTC. Protein: CASRRRTGDTYEQYF. The chain links TRBV6-5 to TRBJ2-7; 7 bases align to TRBD1. The CDR3 has 15 amino acids. The trim removed 6 bases at V and 2 bases at J, leaving 10 bases unmatched. Germline loops: CDR1 MNHEY, CDR2 SVGAGI.

V gene TRBV18 combines with J gene TRBJ2-5, with 7 positions matching TRBD1. This CDR3 is built from 18 residues. The germline V gene encodes CDR1 KGHSH and CDR2 LQKENI. The V gene end was trimmed by 3 bases and the J gene end by 2 bases; junction bases not matched to a gene: 15. CDR3 protein: CASSPSPIWTGLQETQYF. Here the CDR3 DNA reads TGTGCCAGCTCACCCTCCCCCATTTGGACAGGTCTACAAGAGACCCAGTACTTC. Based on the CDR3 plus reference TRBV18 and TRBJ2-5, the full variable domain is NAGVMQNPRHLVRRRGQEARLRCSPMKGHSHVYWYRQLPEEGLKFMVYLQKENIIDESGMPKERFSAEFPKEGPSILRIQQVVRGDSAAYFCASSPSPIWTGLQETQYFGPGTRLLVL.

This clone was seen only once. The chain recombines TRBV7-3 with TRBJ1-2; perhaps TRBD1 as D (5 bases). CDR1 is SGHTA, CDR2 FQGTGA, per germline. Trimming took off 4 bases at V and 5 bases at J, with 8 bases between the two ends. CDR3 length: 12 amino acids. The CDR3: CASSSQGYGYTF. The CDR3 coding sequence is TGTGCCAGCAGCTCGCAGGGTTATGGCTACACCTTC.

V and J are TRBV2 and TRBJ2-3; 9 positions agree with TRBD2. This CDR3 has 14 amino acids. Germline CDR1 reads SNHLY; CDR2 reads FYNNEI. Trimming took 7 bases from V and 5 from J; bases not matched to a gene: 7. For the CDR3, the DNA is TGTGCCAGCAAGAGCGGGAGGTCTAGAGATACGCAGTATTTT. Translation: CASKSGRSRDTQYF. The full variable domain, its missing parts supplied by reference TRBV2 and TRBJ2-3, is EPEVTQTPSHQVTQMGQEVILRCVPISNHLYFYWYRQILGQKVEFLVSFYNNEISEKSEIFDDQFSVERPDGSNFTLKIRSTKLEDSAMYFCASKSGRSRDTQYFGPGTRLTVL.

This chain links TRBV7-2 with TRBJ2-7; D possibly corresponds to TRBD1 (6 bases). The germline V gene has CDR1 SGHTA and CDR2 FQGNSA. The CDR3 runs to 13 residues. Trimming stripped 5 bases from V and 2 bases from J, with 10 bases between. CDR3 DNA: TGTGCCAGCAGCGGGGACATGCCCTACGAGCAGTACTTC. Its protein is CASSGDMPYEQYF.

The chain carries TRBV7-9 and TRBJ2-7; 7 bases agree with TRBD1. V gave up 5 bases and J gave up 1 base; unmatched junction bases: 20. Germline V gene data show CDR1 as SEHNR and CDR2 as FQNEAQ (reference sequence). The CDR3 runs 19 residues. DNA for the CDR3: TGTGCCAGCAGCCCCAAGGGACAGCCAAAGTTTAGGGGTTCCTACGAGCAGTACTTC. Translating it yields CASSPKGQPKFRGSYEQYF.

This chain uses TRBV12-3 or TRBV12-4 with TRBJ1-6; a weak D match, TRBD1 (6 bases). V dropped 3 bases and J dropped 13 bases, with 13 bases sitting between them. CDR3 size: 13 residues. The CDR3 DNA is TGTGCCAGCAGTTTCGGGGACAAGTCCCCCCTCCACTTT. This codes for CASSFGDKSPLHF.

The genes are TRBV19 and TRBJ2-7, with D possibly TRBD1 on 6 matching bases. The CDR3 loop spans 13 amino acids. Trimming left V 4 bases short and J 7 bases short, with 14 bases between. Germline values: CDR1 LNHDA, CDR2 SQIVND (reference sequence). The chain's CDR3 is CASSTTGYKEQYF. For the CDR3, the DNA is TGTGCCAGTAGTACTACAGGGTACAAGGAGCAGTACTTC.

The J gene is TRBJ2-3, the V gene TRBV7-2; 11 nucleotides agree with TRBD2. This CDR3 comprises 17 residues. Looked up from germline, CDR1 is SGHTA and CDR2 is FQGNSA. Trimming cost V 4 bases and J 5 bases; bases outside gene matches: 11. In DNA form, the CDR3 reads TGTGCCAGCAGCTCCTCCGGGACTAGCGGACCTAAAGATACGCAGTATTTT. It yields the protein CASSSSGTSGPKDTQYF.